Detailed here is one T cell receptor beta chain. Germline-derived CDR1 and CDR2 are KGHSH and LQKENI. V was pared by 5 bases and J by 6 bases, with 9 bases of the junction left unmatched. The CDR3 spans 14 residues. The sample comes from a study of technical replicates of blood from a handful of donors. Here immunoSEQ multiplex PCR was the method, and the copy in TCRdb shows in-frame clones only, minus some. This repertoire shows roughly 11,000 clones, more than 85% found once; its top ten account for roughly a tenth. The sample comprised PBMCs. The origin of this receptor is a human donor in good health. V gene TRBV18 combines with J gene TRBJ1-2; TRBD1 aligns across 7 bases. DNA of the CDR3: TGTGCCAGCTCATTCAGACAGGGTATGGATGGCTACACCTTC. The encoded protein is CASSFRQGMDGYTF.